This T cell receptor (beta chain) was obtained from a study of blood T cell repertoires in COVID-19. In the study overall: Sites across the United States, Italy and Spain contributed samples from acute and convalescent COVID-19. From T cells, B-cell-depleted T cells, or PBMCs came the material, which was cDNA or gDNA.

This clone was seen more than once but under ten times. Original analysis: Amplified reference gene primers provided the basis for estimating nucleated cell counts. Assay used: immunoSEQ multiplex PCR; TCRdb lists only in-frame clones, some missing. Clone size and the V and J calls come from that table; the DNA yielded D and trimming. This table has around 170,000 clones, less than 85% appearing once. With V trimmed by 4 bases and J by 6 bases, 7 bases remained unmatched. The CDR3 length is 15 residues. Germline V gene sequence: CDR1 SGHKS, CDR2 YYEKEE (reference sequence). The material sequenced was peripheral blood. This TCR came from a woman at least 80 years old with acute or convalescent COVID-19. The V and J genes are TRBV5-5 and TRBJ1-5; 10 nucleotides line up with TRBD1. In DNA, the CDR3 is TGTGCCAGCAGCCCGACGGGACAGGGGCCTCAGCCCCAGCATTTT. Protein sequence: CASSPTGQGPQPQHF.